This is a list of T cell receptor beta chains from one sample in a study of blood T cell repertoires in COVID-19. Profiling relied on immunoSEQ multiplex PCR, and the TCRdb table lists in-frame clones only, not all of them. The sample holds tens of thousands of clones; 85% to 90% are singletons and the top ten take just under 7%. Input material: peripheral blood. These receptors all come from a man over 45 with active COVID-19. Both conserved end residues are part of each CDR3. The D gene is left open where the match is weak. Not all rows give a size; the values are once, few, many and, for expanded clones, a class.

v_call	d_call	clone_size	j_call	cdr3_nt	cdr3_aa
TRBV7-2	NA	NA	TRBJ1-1	TGTGCCAGCAGCTTGAGCGGACAGCGGAACACTGAAGCTTTCTTT	CASSLSGQRNTEAFF
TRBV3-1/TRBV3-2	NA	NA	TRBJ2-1	TGTGCCAGCAGCCAATTTTCGGGACACCTCGTTGGGAATGAGCAGTTCTTC	CASSQFSGHLVGNEQFF
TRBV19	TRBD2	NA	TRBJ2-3	TGTGCCAGTACGCGGGCGTCGGCGGGGGTGGCAGATACGCAGTATTTT	CASTRASAGVADTQYF
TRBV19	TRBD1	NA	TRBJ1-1	TGTGCCAGTAGTTCAACAGGGGGCATAGAAGCTTTCTTT	CASSSTGGIEAFF
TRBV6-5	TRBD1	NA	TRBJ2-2	TGTGCCAGCAGTTACGAGGGGGCGCGCACCGGGGAGCTGTTTTTT	CASSYEGARTGELFF
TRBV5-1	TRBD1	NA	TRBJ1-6	TGCGCCAGCAGCACTGGGACAGATAATAATTCACCCCTCCACTTT	CASSTGTDNNSPLHF
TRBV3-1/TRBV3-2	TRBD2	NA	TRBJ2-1	TGTGCCAGCAGCGTAGCGGGAGAAGGGTTGGGTGAGCAGTTCTTC	CASSVAGEGLGEQFF
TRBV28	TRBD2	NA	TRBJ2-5	TGTGCCAGCAGTACTCCGGGACTAGCGGAGAAGACCCAGTACTTC	CASSTPGLAEKTQYF
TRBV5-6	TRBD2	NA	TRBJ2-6	TGTGCCAGCAGCTTACCTAGCGGGAGGACTGGGGCCAACGTCCTGACTTTC	CASSLPSGRTGANVLTF
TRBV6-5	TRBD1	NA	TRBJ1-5	TGTGCCAGCAGAGACAGGGGCTTGAGCAATCAGCCCCAGCATTTT	CASRDRGLSNQPQHF
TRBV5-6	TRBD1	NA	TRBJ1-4	TGTGCCAGCAGCTTAGGACAGGGGGTGGCTAATGAAAAACTGTTTTTT	CASSLGQGVANEKLFF
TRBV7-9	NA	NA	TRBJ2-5	TGTGCCAGCAGCTTTAGGGGGACGGTCCAAGAGACCCAGTACTTC	CASSFRGTVQETQYF
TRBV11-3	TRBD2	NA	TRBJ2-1	TGTGCCAGCAGCTTAGGACTAGCGAATCATGAGCAGTTCTTC	CASSLGLANHEQFF
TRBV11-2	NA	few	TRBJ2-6	TGTGCCAGCAGCTTACGGGAGCCCGGGCGAGGCTCTGGGGCCAACGTCCTGACTTTC	CASSLREPGRGSGANVLTF
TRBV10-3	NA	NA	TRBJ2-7	TGTGCCATCAGTGTTTTGGACAAAGGGGTTCCCTACGAGCAGTACTTC	CAISVLDKGVPYEQYF
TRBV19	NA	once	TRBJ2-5	TGTGCCAGTAACCCCCCGGGACAACAAGAGACCCAGTACTTC	CASNPPGQQETQYF
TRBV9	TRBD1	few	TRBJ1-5	TGTGCCAGCAGGGGACAGGGAAACCAGCCCCAGCATTTT	CASRGQGNQPQHF
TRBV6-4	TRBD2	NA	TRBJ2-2	TGTGCCAGCAGTGACTTTTCCCAGGCGGGGGGGCAAACCGGGGAGCTGTTTTTT	CASSDFSQAGGQTGELFF
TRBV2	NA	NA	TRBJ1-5	TGTGCCAGCAGAGAAAGGGTGGGAGGACAGCCCCAGCATTTT	CASRERVGGQPQHF
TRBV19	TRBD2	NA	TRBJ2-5	TGTGCCAGTAGTATTGGTCTGGGGACTAGCGGGGGACAAGAGACCCAGTACTTC	CASSIGLGTSGGQETQYF
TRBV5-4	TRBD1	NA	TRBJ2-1	TGTGCCAGCAGCATAGGGACAGACAATGAGCAGTTCTTC	CASSIGTDNEQFF
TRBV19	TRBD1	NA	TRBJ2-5	TGTGCCAGTAGACCCGGGACAGGGGGGTCTCTGGAGACCCAGTACTTC	CASRPGTGGSLETQYF
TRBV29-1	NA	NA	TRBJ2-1	TGCAGCGGAGTTGCCCGGGGGGCCCCGGGGAATGAGCAGTTCTTC	CSGVARGAPGNEQFF
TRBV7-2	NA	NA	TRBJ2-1	TGTGCCAGCAGCTTGAATGGGCCCCCTCTGGATGAGCAGTTCTTC	CASSLNGPPLDEQFF
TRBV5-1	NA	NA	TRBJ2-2	TGCGCCAGCAAAGCGGAGATAAACACCGGGGAGCTGTTTTTT	CASKAEINTGELFF
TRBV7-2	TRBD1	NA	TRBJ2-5	TGTGCCAGCAGCGTCGACAGGGAAAGAGAGACCCAGTACTTC	CASSVDRERETQYF
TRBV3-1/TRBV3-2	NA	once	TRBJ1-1	TGTGCCAGCAGCCCCCAGGGGTGGACTGAAGCTTTCTTT	CASSPQGWTEAFF
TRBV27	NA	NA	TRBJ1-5	TGTGCCAGCAGTTTCTCAGGCGGGGCTCAGCATTTT	CASSFSGGAQHF
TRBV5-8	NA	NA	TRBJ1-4	TGTGCCAGCAGTTTCGACAGGAATGAAAAACTGTTTTTT	CASSFDRNEKLFF
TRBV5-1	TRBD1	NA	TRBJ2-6	TGCGCCAGCAGCTATCGACAGGGTTCGTGGGGGGCCAACGTCCTGACTTTC	CASSYRQGSWGANVLTF
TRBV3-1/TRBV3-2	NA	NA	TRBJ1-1	TGTGCCAGCAGAGGGGGCACTGAAGCTTTCTTT	CASRGGTEAFF
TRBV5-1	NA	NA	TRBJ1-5	TGCGCCAGCAGCTTGACAGGTCAAGATCAGCCCCAGCATTTT	CASSLTGQDQPQHF
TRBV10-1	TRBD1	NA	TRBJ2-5	TGCGCCAGCAGTGAGTCGGGAAGGGGGCAGGGAGAGACCCAGTACTTC	CASSESGRGQGETQYF
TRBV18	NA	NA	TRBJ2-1	TGTGCCAGCTCACCACCGGCAGGCTACAATGAGCAGTTCTTC	CASSPPAGYNEQFF
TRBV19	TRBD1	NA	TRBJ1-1	TGTGCCAGTAGTCCCGGGACAGAGAACACTGAAGCTTTCTTT	CASSPGTENTEAFF
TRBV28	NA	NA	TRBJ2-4	TGTGCCAGCAGCGGTCCGTGGAGGTTTCAGTACTTC	CASSGPWRFQYF
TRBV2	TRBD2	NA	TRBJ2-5	TGTGCCAGCAGATACCGCCCAGCGGGACAAGAGACCCAGTACTTC	CASRYRPAGQETQYF
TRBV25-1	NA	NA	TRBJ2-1	TGTGCCAGCAGCTCCCCGGGGTCCAATGAGCAGTTCTTC	CASSSPGSNEQFF
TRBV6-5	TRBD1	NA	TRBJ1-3	TGTGCCAGCAGTTACAAAGGACAGGCGAGTGGAAACACCATATATTTT	CASSYKGQASGNTIYF
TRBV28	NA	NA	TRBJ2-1	TGTGCCAGCAGTTACGAACTAGCCGTCTACAATGAGCAGTTCTTC	CASSYELAVYNEQFF
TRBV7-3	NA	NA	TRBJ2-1	TGTGCCAGCGCCGCCCCCGGGGTGAACAATGAGCAGTTCTTC	CASAAPGVNNEQFF
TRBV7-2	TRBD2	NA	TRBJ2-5	TGTGCCAGCAGCTTAAGTGCGGGACTAGGGGGGACAGAGACCCAGTACTTC	CASSLSAGLGGTETQYF
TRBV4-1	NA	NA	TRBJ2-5	TGCGCCAGCAGCCAAGATGACTCCCGGGAGACCCAGTACTTC	CASSQDDSRETQYF
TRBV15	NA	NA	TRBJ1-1	TGTGCCACCAGAGAGGGAACTGAAGCTTTCTTT	CATREGTEAFF